The clone carrying this TCR beta chain showed up just once. The PCR employed 60 Vbeta primers together with 13 Jbeta primers. Per the original methods: Unique TCR beta chains totaled about 78 million in a later count, with approximately 10 million of them shared. Sequenced by immunoSEQ multiplex PCR; TCRdb stores in-frame clones only, minus some. V and J calls plus clone size are reproduced from that table; the DNA served to infer D and trimming. The table shows 150,000 to 200,000 clones, with 78% occurring only once. These data belong to a study of cytomegalovirus exposure and HLA in healthy donors. The length of the CDR3 is 14 residues. The V and J ends lost 5 bases and 4 bases, in that order; junction bases with no gene match: 5. From germline, CDR1 is MNHNY and CDR2 SVGAGI (reference sequence).

The sample taken for sequencing was PBMCs. The V gene is TRBV6-6, the J gene TRBJ2-7; 10 nucleotides align to TRBD1. This clonotype was sampled from a female donor in good health and CMV-seronegative. CDR3 DNA: TGTGCCAGCAGTGACGGGACAGGGGTGTACGAGCAGTACTTC. Translation: CASSDGTGVYEQYF.